This T cell receptor beta chain was captured by sequencing in a study of blood T cell repertoires in COVID-19. Study summary: Sample material is recorded as cDNA or gDNA derived from T cells, B-cell-depleted T cells, or PBMCs.

This clone was seen a handful of times. CDR3 length equals 15 residues. V was pared by 4 bases and J by 3 bases, with 4 bases of the junction left unmatched. Germline-derived CDR1 and CDR2 are SGHRS and YFSETQ. Original methodology: Amplification of reference gene primers provided the estimated nucleated cell counts. Measured with immunoSEQ multiplex PCR; TCRdb has only the in-frame clones, and not every one. From that table come the V and J calls and clone size; the DNA was used to work out D and trimming. Found here are hundreds of thousands of clones, under 90% of them singletons; the top ten hold roughly 2.6%.

The chain combines TRBV5-1 with TRBJ2-2; TRBD2 aligns across 9 bases. The clonotype was recovered from a middle-aged woman with active or convalescent COVID-19. The specimen sequenced was peripheral blood. Here the CDR3 DNA reads TGCGCCAGCAGCACCACTAGCGGGTACACCGGGGAGCTGTTTTTT. Encoded protein: CASSTTSGYTGELFF.